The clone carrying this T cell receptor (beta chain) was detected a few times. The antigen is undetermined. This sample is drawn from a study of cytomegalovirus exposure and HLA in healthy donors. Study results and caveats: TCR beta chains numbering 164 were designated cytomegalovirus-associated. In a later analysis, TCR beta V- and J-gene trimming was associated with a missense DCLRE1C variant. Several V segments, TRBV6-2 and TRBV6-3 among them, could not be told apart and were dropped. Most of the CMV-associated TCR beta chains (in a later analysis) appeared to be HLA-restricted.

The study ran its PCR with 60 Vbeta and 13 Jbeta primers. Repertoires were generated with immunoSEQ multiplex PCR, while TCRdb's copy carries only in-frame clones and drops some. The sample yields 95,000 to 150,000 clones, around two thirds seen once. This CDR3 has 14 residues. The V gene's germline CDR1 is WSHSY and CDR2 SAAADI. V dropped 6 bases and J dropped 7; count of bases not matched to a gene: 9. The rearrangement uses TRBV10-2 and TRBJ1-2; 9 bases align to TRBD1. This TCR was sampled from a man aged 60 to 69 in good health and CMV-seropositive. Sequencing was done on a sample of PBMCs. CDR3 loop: CASSNTGTGSGYTF. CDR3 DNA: TGCGCCAGCAGCAACACCGGGACAGGGAGTGGCTACACCTTC.